The 18 T cell receptor beta chains below were found in one sample sequenced in a study of blood T cell repertoires in COVID-19. Profiling relied on immunoSEQ multiplex PCR, and the TCRdb table lists in-frame clones only, not all of them. This table has 150,000 to 200,000 clones, about 80% appearing once. Material for sequencing was PBMCs or T cells enriched from blood (not recorded which). All receptors come from a man aged 60 to 75 who had been exposed to COVID-19.

This rearrangement joins TRBV9 to TRBJ2-2, with D possibly TRBD1 on 5 matching bases. V lost 2 bases, J lost 0 bases, and 14 bases lay in between. Germline loops: CDR1 SGDLS, CDR2 YYNGEE. This CDR3 contains 17 residues. The CDR3 DNA reads as TGTGCCAGCAGCGTCTGGGGCCAGGGTGCGAACACCGGGGAGCTGTTTTTT. This translates into CASSVWGQGANTGELFF.

This clone occurred once. The rearrangement links TRBV23-1 to TRBJ1-5, with D possibly being TRBD1 (5 bases). TRBV23-1 is annotated as an ORF whose role is uncertain. V was cut by 5 bases and J by 6 bases, with 35 bases left in between. The CDR3 covers 21 residues. CDR3 sequence reads: CASSGAEPGPREGMCGQPQHF. The CDR3 DNA follows: TGCGCCAGCAGTGGGGCGGAGCCGGGACCGCGGGAGGGGATGTGTGGTCAGCCCCAGCATTTT.

The chain has TRBV6-5 and TRBJ2-1, with TRBD1 as a possible D gene (6 bases). Trimming pared 6 bases from V and 2 bases from J, leaving 11 bases between. Germline V gene sequence: CDR1 MNHEY, CDR2 SVGAGI. The CDR3 has 14 amino acids. The CDR3 loop reads CASSRDTAYNEQFF. The CDR3 bases are TGTGCCAGCAGCCGGGACACGGCCTACAATGAGCAGTTCTTC.

V gene TRBV30 combines with J gene TRBJ1-5; D gene uncertain. The germline V and J ends were trimmed by 3 bases and 7 bases, with 13 bases remaining between them. The V gene's germline CDR1 is GTSNPN and CDR2 SVGIG (reference sequence). The CDR3 has 13 residues. The CDR3 region is CAWSPSEVQPQHF. CDR3 sequence (DNA): TGTGCCTGGAGCCCTAGCGAGGTCCAGCCCCAGCATTTT.

The rearrangement uses TRBV30 and TRBJ2-1; possible D gene TRBD2, 5 bases. Trimming took 6 bases from V and 12 from J, leaving 15 bases between them. Germline loops: CDR1 GTSNPN, CDR2 SVGIG (reference sequence). The CDR3 contains 11 residues. The CDR3 here is CACPLPRGQFF. CDR3 bases: TGTGCCTGCCCCCTACCCCGGGGGCAGTTCTTC.

The rearrangement links TRBV5-6 to TRBJ1-4, with D maybe TRBD1 (5 bases). The CDR3 runs to 16 residues. The germline V and J ends were trimmed by 1 base and 2 bases, with 12 bases remaining between them. The germline CDR1 and CDR2 sequences are SGHDT and YYEEEE. The CDR3 loop reads CASSLFQGGTNEKLFF. In nucleotides, the CDR3 is TGTGCCAGCAGCTTGTTTCAGGGAGGGACTAATGAAAAACTGTTTTTT.

The chain carries TRBV5-4 and TRBJ2-1, with 11 bases lining up with TRBD2. Trimming cost V 4 bases and J 5 bases; bases outside gene matches: 8. The CDR3 totals 16 residues. Germline loops: CDR1 SGHNT, CDR2 YYREEE (reference sequence). CDR3: CASSAYIAGGNNEQFF. The CDR3 DNA follows: TGTGCCAGCAGCGCTTACATAGCGGGAGGGAACAATGAGCAGTTCTTC.

V usage is TRBV6-2 or TRBV6-3 and J usage is TRBJ2-3; TRBD2 matches 7 bases. Looked up from germline, CDR1 is MNHEY and CDR2 is SVGEGT. The CDR3 runs 14 residues. Unmatched junction bases numbered 5, after V lost 3 bases and J lost 5 bases. Here the CDR3 DNA reads TGTGCCAGCAGTTATGGGAGGGCGATAGATACGCAGTATTTT. Translated, it gives CASSYGRAIDTQYF.

J is TRBJ2-2 and V is TRBV7-3; the match to TRBD2 covers 12 bases. CDR3 length: 16 residues. Per the germline V gene, CDR1 is SGHTA and CDR2 is FQGTGA. The J segment lost 6 bases and the V segment lost 4 bases, leaving 6 bases of the junction unmatched. In DNA, the CDR3 is TGTGCCAGCAGCTATTCTAGCGGGAGGGGATCCGGGGAGCTGTTTTTT. This codes for CASSYSSGRGSGELFF. Supplemented by reference TRBV7-3 and TRBJ2-2, the full variable domain reads GAGVSQTPSNKVTEKGKYVELRCDPISGHTALYWYRQSLGQGPEFLIYFQGTGAADDSGLPNDRFFAVRPEGSVSTLKIQRTERGDSAVYLCASSYSSGRGSGELFFGEGSRLTVL.

This chain uses TRBV9 with TRBJ2-7; unclear D gene. Germline V gives CDR1 SGDLS, CDR2 YYNGEE. V lost 0 bases to trimming and J lost 9 bases, with 16 bases between them. The CDR3 loop spans 14 amino acids. The CDR3 region is CASSVVPSQTAQYF. The CDR3 coding sequence is TGTGCCAGCAGCGTAGTTCCCAGTCAAACAGCGCAGTACTTC. Filled out from reference TRBV9 and TRBJ2-7, the complete variable domain reads DSGVTQTPKHLITATGQRVTLRCSPRSGDLSVYWYQQSLDQGLQFLIQYYNGEERAKGNILERFSAQQFPDLHSELNLSSLELGDSALYFCASSVVPSQTAQYFGPGTRLTVT.

V is TRBV6-4 and J is TRBJ2-5, with 9 bases matching TRBD2. V was pared by 8 bases and J by 8 bases, with 15 bases of the junction left unmatched. There are 15 residues in the CDR3. Germline assignment: CDR1 MRHNA and CDR2 SNTAGT. DNA for the CDR3: TGTGCCAGCGGAACCGCAGCGGGAGGCCGGGGAACCCAGTACTTC. As protein: CASGTAAGGRGTQYF.

The rearrangement links TRBV19 to TRBJ1-2; D remains ambiguous. Germline V CDR1 and CDR2: LNHDA, SQIVND (reference sequence). Trimming cost V 1 base and J 3 bases, with 9 bases left between them. The CDR3 runs to 14 residues. CDR3 sequence: CASSIAATDYGYTF. CDR3 DNA sequence: TGTGCCAGTAGTATAGCAGCGACGGACTATGGCTACACCTTC.

The chain recombines TRBV9 with TRBJ2-5; 7 bases fit TRBD1. CDR3 length equals 18 residues. Germline CDR1 is SGDLS and CDR2 is YYNGEE. Trimming removed 0 bases from V and 5 bases from J; junction bases left unmatched: 16. The DNA of the CDR3 is TGTGCCAGCAGCGTAGCTACGAAAGTGGTAGGGGGCGAGGAGACCCAGTACTTC. It encodes CASSVATKVVGGEETQYF. Full variable domain (remainder filled in from reference TRBV9 and TRBJ2-5): DSGVTQTPKHLITATGQRVTLRCSPRSGDLSVYWYQQSLDQGLQFLIQYYNGEERAKGNILERFSAQQFPDLHSELNLSSLELGDSALYFCASSVATKVVGGEETQYFGPGTRLLVL.

The chain has TRBV7-9 and TRBJ1-1, with a tentative D call TRBD1 (6 bases). Germline loops: CDR1 SEHNR, CDR2 FQNEAQ (reference sequence). There are 15 residues in the CDR3. With 3 bases removed from V and 1 base from J, the gap between germline ends came to 12 bases. The CDR3 DNA sequence: TGTGCCAGCAGCTTTCAGGGGCCGAGGAACACTGAAGCTTTCTTT. Its protein product is CASSFQGPRNTEAFF.

V is TRBV11-2 and J is TRBJ1-2; the D is unclear. Trimming stripped 0 bases from V and 4 bases from J, with 6 bases between. The CDR3 totals 13 residues. Germline V gene data show CDR1 as SGHAT and CDR2 as FQNNGV. For the CDR3, the DNA is TGTGCCAGCAGCTTAGACCGCAGCTATGGCTACACCTTC. This encodes CASSLDRSYGYTF. Variable domain in full (rest from reference TRBV11-2 and TRBJ1-2): EAGVAQSPRYKIIEKRQSVAFWCNPISGHATLYWYQQILGQGPKLLIQFQNNGVVDDSQLPKDRFSAERLKGVDSTLKIQPAKLEDSAVYLCASSLDRSYGYTFGSGTRLTVV.

The chain combines TRBV3-1 (or the pseudogene TRBV3-2) with TRBJ1-2, with D hard to call. The germline gives CDR1 LGHDT, CDR2 YNNKEL (reference sequence). This CDR3 contains 14 residues. V shed 5 bases and J shed 5 bases, with 15 bases lying between them. Written as DNA, the CDR3 is TGTGCCAGCAGCATCAGGATAAGGCCTTATGGCTACACCTTC. Translated: CASSIRIRPYGYTF.

About this clone: Other DNA sequences in the sample encode the same CDR3. CDR3 sequence reads: CASSILGQGNQPQHF. In DNA, the CDR3 is TGTGCCAGTAGTATTCTGGGACAGGGGAATCAGCCCCAGCATTTT. The V gene is TRBV19, the J gene TRBJ1-5; TRBD1 matches at 10 bases. This CDR3 is 15 amino acids long. Germline V CDR1 and CDR2: LNHDA, SQIVND (reference sequence). With 3 bases clipped from V and 4 bases from J, the junction kept 3 bases outside the gene matches.

This clone was seen more than once but under ten times. This CDR3 is CASSSRGGSSYEQYF. Here the CDR3 DNA reads TGTGCCAGCAGCTCCCGGGGAGGGAGCTCCTACGAGCAGTACTTC. The V gene is TRBV13, the J gene TRBJ2-7; 7 bases align to TRBD2. Per germline, CDR1 PRHDT and CDR2 FYEKMQ (reference sequence). The CDR3 extends over 15 amino acids. V shed 4 bases, J shed 0 bases, and the junction held 6 bases outside the gene matches.